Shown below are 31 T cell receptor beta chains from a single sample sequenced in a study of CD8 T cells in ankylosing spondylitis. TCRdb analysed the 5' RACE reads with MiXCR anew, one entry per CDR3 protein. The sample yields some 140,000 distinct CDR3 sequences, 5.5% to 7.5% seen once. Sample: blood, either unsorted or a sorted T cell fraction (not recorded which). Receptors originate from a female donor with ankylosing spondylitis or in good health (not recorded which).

CDR3 bases: TGTGCCAGTAGTATAGAAAGCCCCTCTAGCGGGGTTTACAATGAGCAGTTCTTC. It specifies CASSIESPSSGVYNEQFF. The rearrangement joins TRBV19 to TRBJ2-1; 9 positions match TRBD2. The V and J ends lost 0 bases and 4 bases, in that order; junction bases with no gene match: 10. The germline CDR1 and CDR2 sequences are LNHDA and SQIVND (reference sequence). The CDR3 extends over 18 amino acids.

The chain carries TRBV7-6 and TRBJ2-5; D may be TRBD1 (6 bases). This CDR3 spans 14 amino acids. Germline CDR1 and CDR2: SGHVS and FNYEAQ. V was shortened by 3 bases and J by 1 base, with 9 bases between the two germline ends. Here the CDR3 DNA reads TGTGCCAGCAGCTTTAGGGGGACCCAAGAGACCCAGTACTTC. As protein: CASSFRGTQETQYF.

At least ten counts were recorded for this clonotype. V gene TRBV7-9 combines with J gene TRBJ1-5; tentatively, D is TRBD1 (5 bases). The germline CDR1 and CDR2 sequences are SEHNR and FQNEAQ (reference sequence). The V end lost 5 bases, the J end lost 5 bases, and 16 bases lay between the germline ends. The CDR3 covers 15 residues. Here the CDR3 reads CASSPGTLEDQPQHF. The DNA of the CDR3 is TGTGCCAGCAGCCCGGGGACCCTAGAAGATCAGCCCCAGCATTTT.

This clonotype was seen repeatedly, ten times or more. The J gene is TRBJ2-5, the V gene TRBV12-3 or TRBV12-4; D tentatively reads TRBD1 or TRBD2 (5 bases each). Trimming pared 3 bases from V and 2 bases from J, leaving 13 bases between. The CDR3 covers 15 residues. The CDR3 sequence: CASSFGRGVQETQYF. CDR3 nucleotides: TGTGCCAGCAGTTTCGGTAGGGGAGTACAAGAGACCCAGTACTTC.

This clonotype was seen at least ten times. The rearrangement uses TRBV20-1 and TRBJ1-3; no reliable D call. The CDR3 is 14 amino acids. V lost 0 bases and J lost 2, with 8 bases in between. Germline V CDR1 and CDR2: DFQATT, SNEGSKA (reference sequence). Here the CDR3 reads CSARDMGTGNTIYF. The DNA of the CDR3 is TGCAGTGCTAGAGATATGGGGACTGGAAACACCATATATTTT.

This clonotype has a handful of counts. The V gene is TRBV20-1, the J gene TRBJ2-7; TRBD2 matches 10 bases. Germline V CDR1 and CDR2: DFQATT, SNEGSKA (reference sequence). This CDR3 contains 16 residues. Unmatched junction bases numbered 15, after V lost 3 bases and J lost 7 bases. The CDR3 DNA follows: TGCAGTGCTAGTGGTTCTAGCGGGGGAGGGTCTCGGGAGCAGTACTTC. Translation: CSASGSSGGGSREQYF.

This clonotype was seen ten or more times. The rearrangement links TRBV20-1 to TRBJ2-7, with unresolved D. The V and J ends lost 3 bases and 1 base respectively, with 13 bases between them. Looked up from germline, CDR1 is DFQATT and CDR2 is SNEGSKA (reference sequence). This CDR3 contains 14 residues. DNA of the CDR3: TGCAGTGCTAGGAGCAACCGAAATTCCTACGAGCAGTACTTC. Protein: CSARSNRNSYEQYF.

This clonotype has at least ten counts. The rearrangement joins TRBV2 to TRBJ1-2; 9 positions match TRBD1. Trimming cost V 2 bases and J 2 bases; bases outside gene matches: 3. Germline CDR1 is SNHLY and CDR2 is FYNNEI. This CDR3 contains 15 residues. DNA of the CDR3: TGTGCCAGCAGTGAACAGGGACAGGGAAACTATGGCTACACCTTC. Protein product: CASSEQGQGNYGYTF.

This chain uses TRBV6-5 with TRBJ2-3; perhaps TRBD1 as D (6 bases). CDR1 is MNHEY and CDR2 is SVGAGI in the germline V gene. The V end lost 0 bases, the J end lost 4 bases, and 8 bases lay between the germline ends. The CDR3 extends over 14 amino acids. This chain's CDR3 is CASSYSGGADTQYF. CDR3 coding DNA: TGTGCCAGCAGTTACTCAGGGGGAGCAGATACGCAGTATTTT.

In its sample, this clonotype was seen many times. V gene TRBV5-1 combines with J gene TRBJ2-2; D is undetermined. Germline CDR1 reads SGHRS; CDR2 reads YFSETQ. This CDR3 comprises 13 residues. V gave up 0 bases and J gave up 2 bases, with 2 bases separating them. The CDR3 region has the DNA TGCGCCAGCAGCTTGGACAACACCGGGGAGCTGTTTTTT. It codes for CASSLDNTGELFF. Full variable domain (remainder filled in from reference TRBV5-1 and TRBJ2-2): KAGVTQTPRYLIKTRGQQVTLSCSPISGHRSVSWYQQTPGQGLQFLFEYFSETQRNKGNFPGRFSGRQFSNSRSEMNVSTLELGDSALYLCASSLDNTGELFFGEGSRLTVL.

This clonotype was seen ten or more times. The CDR3 spells CASSPQVGGGYEQYF. In DNA form, the CDR3 reads TGTGCCAGCAGCCCCCAGGTGGGGGGCGGCTACGAGCAGTACTTC. The V gene is TRBV9, the J gene TRBJ2-7; either TRBD1 or TRBD2 may fit D (6 bases each). The V gene lost 4 bases and the J gene lost 3 bases, with 17 bases spanning the gap. This CDR3 spans 15 amino acids. Per germline, CDR1 SGDLS and CDR2 YYNGEE.

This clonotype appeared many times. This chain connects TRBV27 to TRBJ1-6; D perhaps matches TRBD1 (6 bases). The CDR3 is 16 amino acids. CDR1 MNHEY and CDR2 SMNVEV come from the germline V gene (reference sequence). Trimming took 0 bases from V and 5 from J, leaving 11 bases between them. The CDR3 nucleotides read TGTGCCAGCAGTTTATCTATGACAGGCAATAATTCACCCCTCCACTTT. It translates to CASSLSMTGNNSPLHF.

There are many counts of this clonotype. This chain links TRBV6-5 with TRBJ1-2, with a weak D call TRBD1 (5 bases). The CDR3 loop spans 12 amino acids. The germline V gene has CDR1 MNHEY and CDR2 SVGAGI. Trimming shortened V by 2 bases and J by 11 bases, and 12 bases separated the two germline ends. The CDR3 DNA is TGTGCCAGCAGTTACGAAAAGGGGCGATACACCTTC. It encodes CASSYEKGRYTF.

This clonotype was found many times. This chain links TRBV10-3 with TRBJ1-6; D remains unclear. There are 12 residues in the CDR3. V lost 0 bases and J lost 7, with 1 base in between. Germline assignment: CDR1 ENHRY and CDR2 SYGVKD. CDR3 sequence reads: CAISESNSPLHF. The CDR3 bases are TGTGCCATCAGTGAGTCGAATTCACCCCTCCACTTT.

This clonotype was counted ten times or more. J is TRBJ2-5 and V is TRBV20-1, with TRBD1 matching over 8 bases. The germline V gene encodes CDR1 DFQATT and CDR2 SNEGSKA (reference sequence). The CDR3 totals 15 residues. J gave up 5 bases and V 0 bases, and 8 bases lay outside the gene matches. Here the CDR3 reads CSARDGRQGHETQYF. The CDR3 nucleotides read TGCAGTGCTAGAGATGGTAGACAGGGGCACGAGACCCAGTACTTC.

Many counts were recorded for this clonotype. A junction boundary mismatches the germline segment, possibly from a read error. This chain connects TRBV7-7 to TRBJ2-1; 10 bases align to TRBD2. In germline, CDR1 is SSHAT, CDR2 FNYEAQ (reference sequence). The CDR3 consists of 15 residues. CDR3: CASSSLAGGLNEQFF. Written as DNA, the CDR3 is TGTGCTAGCAGCTCCTTAGCGGGGGGTTTGAATGAGCAGTTCTTC.

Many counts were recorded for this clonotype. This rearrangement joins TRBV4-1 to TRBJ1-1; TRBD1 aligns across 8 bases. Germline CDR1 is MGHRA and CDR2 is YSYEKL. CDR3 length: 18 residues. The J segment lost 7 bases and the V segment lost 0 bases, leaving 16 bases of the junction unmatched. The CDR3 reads CASSQDPMTGAVVDEAFF. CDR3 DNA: TGCGCCAGCAGCCAAGACCCCATGACAGGGGCTGTCGTGGATGAAGCTTTCTTT.

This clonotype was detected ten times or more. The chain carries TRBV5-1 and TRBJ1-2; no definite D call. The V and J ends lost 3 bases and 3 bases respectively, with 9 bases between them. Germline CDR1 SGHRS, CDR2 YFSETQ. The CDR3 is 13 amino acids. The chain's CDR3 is CASSWTGDYGYTF. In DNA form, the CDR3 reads TGCGCCAGCAGCTGGACGGGAGACTATGGCTACACCTTC.

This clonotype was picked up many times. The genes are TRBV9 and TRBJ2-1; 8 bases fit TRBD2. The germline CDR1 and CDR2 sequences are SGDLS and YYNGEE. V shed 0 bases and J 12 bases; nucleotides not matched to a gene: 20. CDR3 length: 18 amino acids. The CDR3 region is CASSVDKSGGLLGSGQFF. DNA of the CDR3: TGTGCCAGCAGCGTAGATAAAAGCGGGGGCCTCCTAGGGTCGGGGCAGTTCTTC.

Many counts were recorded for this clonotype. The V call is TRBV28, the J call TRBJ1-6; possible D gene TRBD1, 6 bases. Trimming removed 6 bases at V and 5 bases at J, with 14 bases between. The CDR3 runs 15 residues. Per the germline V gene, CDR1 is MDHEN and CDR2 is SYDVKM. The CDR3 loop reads CASSRRDIDNSPLHF. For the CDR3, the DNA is TGTGCCAGCAGCCGCCGGGACATTGATAATTCACCCCTCCACTTT.

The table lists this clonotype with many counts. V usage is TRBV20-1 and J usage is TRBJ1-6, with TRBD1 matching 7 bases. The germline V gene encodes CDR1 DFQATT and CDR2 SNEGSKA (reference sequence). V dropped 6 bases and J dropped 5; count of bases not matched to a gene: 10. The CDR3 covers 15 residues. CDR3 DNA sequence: TGCAGTGCCGCCGAGACAGGGTCTAATAATTCACCCCTCCACTTT. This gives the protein CSAAETGSNNSPLHF.

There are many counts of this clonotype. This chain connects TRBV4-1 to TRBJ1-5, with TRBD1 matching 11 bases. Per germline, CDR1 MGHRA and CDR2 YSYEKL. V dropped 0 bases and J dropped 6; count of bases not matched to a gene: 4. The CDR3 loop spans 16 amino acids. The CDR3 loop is CASSQEHGTGGQPQHF. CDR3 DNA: TGCGCCAGCAGCCAAGAACATGGGACAGGGGGTCAGCCCCAGCATTTT.

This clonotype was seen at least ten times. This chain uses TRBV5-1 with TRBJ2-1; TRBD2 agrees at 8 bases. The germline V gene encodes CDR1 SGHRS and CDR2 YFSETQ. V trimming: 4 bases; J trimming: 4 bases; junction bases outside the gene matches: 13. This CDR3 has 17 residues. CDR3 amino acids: CASSPEGGGLLYNEQFF. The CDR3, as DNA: TGCGCCAGCAGCCCAGAGGGCGGGGGGCTTTTATACAATGAGCAGTTCTTC.

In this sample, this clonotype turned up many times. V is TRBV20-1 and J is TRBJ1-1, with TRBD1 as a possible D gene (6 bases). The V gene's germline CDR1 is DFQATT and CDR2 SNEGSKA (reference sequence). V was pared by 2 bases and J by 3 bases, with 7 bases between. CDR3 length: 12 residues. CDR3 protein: CSARPGDTEAFF. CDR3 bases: TGCAGTGCTAGACCAGGGGACACTGAAGCTTTCTTT.

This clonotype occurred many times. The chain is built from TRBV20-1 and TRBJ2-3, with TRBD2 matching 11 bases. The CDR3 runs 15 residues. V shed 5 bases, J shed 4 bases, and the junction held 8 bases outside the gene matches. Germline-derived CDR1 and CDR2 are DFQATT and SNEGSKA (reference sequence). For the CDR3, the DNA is TGCAGTGCTGGACCTAGCGGGGGGTTGTCAGATACGCAGTATTTT. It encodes CSAGPSGGLSDTQYF.

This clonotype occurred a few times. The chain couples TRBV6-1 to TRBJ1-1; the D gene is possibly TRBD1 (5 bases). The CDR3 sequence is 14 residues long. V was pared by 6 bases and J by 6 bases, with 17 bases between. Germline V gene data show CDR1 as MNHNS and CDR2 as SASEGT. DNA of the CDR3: TGTGCCAGCAGCCTGGGACCGAGGATGGCTGAAGCTTTCTTT. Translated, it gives CASSLGPRMAEAFF.

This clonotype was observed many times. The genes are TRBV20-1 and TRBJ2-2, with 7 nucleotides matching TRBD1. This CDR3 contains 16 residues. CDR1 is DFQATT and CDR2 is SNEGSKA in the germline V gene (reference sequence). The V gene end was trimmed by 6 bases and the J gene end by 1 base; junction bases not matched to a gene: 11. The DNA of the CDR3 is TGCAGTGCCAGACCAAGGACAGGTCAGAACACCGGGGAGCTGTTTTTT. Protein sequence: CSARPRTGQNTGELFF.

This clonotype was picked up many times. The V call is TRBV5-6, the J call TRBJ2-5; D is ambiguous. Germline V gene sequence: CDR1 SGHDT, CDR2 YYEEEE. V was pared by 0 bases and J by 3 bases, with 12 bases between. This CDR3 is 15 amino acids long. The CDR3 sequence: CASSLEAHSKETQYF. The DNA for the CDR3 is TGTGCCAGCAGCTTGGAGGCGCATTCCAAAGAGACCCAGTACTTC.

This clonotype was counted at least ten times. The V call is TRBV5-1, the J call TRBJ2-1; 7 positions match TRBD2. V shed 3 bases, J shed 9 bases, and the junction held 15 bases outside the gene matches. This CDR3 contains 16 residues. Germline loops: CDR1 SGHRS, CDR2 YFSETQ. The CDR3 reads CASSSSLGGGFSEQFF. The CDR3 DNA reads TGCGCCAGCAGCTCCTCTCTGGGGGGGGGTTTTAGTGAGCAGTTCTTC.

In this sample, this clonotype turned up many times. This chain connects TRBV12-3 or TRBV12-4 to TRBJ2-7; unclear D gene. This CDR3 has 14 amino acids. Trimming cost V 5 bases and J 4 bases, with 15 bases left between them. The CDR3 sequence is CASSPSWSVYEQYF. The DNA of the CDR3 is TGTGCCAGCAGTCCCAGTTGGAGCGTGTACGAGCAGTACTTC.

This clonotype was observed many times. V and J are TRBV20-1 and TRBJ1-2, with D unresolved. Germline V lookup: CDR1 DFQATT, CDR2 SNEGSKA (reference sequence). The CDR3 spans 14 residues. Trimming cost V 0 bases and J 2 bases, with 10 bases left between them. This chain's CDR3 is CSARDRVGNYGYTF. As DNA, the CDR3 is TGCAGTGCTAGAGATCGGGTAGGAAACTATGGCTACACCTTC.